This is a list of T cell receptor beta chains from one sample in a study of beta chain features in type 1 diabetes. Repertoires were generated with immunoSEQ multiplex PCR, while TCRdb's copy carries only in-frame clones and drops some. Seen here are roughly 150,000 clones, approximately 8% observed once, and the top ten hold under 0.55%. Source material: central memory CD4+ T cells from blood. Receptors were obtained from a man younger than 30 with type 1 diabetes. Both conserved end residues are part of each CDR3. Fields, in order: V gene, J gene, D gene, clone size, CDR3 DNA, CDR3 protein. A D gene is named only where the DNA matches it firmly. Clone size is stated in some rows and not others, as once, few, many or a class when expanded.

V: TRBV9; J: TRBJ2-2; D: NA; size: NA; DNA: TGTGCCAGCAGCCTCAGAGGGAGTAACACCGGGGAGCTGTTTTTT; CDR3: CASSLRGSNTGELFF
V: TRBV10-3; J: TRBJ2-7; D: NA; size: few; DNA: TGTGCCATCAATGACGGAGAGTCCTACGAGCAGTACTTC; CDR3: CAINDGESYEQYF
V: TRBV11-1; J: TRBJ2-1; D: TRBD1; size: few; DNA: TGTGCCAGCAGCTCCCAACAGGGGAGTAATGAGCAGTTCTTC; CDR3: CASSSQQGSNEQFF
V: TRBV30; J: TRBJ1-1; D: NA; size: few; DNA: TGTGCCTTAACGCCCCTTACAGGATCGGGCACTGAAGCTTTCTTT; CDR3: CALTPLTGSGTEAFF
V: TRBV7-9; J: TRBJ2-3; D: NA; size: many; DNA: TGTGCCAGCAGCTTAGCTCAGAGCACAGATACGCAGTATTTT; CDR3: CASSLAQSTDTQYF
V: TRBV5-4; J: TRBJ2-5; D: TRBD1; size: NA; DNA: TGTGCCAGCAGCCTGCGGGACAGGGGGGTGGAGACCCAGTACTTC; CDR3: CASSLRDRGVETQYF
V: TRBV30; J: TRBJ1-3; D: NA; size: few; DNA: TGTGCCTGGACATCCTCTGGAAACACCATATATTTT; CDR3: CAWTSSGNTIYF
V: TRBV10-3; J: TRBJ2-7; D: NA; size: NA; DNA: TGTGCCATCAGTGAGGGACACCCCAGCTCCTACGAGCAGTACTTC; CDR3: CAISEGHPSSYEQYF
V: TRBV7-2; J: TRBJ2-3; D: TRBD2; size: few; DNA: TGTGCCAGCAGGGGCGGGACTAGCGGGACTTCTGGTGCAGATACGCAGTATTTT; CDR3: CASRGGTSGTSGADTQYF
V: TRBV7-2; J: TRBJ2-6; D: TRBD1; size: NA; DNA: TGTGCCAGCAGCCGAGGGGGCGCTGGGGCCAACGTCCTGACTTTC; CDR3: CASSRGGAGANVLTF
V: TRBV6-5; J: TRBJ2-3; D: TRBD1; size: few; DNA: TGTGCCAGCAGTGACTCGGACAGGTCTACGCAGTATTTT; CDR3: CASSDSDRSTQYF
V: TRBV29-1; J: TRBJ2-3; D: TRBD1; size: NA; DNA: TGCAGCGTTGGGGACAGGGCAGATACGCAGTATTTT; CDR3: CSVGDRADTQYF
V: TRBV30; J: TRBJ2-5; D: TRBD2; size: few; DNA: TGTGCCTGGATGGGGGGGAGTGAGACCCAGTACTTC; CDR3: CAWMGGSETQYF
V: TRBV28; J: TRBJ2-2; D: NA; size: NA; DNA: TGTGCCAGCAGTTTTTCCAGGAACACCGGGGAGCTGTTTTTT; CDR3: CASSFSRNTGELFF
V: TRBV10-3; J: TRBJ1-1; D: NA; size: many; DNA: TGTGCCGTCGGAACCGGGACATCGGAAAGGACTGAAGCTTTCTTT; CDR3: CAVGTGTSERTEAFF